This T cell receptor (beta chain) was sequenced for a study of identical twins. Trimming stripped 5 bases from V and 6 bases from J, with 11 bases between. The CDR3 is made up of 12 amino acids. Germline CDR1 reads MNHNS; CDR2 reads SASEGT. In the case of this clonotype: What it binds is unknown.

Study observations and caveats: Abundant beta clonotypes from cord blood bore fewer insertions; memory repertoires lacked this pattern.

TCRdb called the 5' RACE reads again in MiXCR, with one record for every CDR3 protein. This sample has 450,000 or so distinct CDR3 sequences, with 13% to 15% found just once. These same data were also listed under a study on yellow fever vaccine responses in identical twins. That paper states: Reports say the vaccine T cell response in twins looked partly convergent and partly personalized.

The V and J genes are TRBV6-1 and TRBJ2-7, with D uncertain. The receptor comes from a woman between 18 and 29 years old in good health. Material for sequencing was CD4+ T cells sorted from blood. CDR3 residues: CASSIGVREQYF. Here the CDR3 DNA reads TGTGCCAGCAGTATTGGGGTTCGCGAGCAGTACTTC.